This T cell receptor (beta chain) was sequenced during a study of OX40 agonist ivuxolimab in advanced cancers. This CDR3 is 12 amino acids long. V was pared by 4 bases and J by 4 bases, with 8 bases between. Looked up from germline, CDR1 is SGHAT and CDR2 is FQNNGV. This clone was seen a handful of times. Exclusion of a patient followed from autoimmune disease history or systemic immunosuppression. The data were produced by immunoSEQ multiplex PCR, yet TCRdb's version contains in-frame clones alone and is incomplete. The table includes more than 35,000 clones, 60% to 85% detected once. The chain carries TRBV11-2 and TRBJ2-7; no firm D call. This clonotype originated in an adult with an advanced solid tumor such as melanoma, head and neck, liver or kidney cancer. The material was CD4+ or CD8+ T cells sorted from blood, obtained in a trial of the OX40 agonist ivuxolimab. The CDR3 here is CASSYPRYEQYF. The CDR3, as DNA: TGTGCCAGCAGCTACCCAAGGTACGAGCAGTACTTC. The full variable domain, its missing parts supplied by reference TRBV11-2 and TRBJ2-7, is EAGVAQSPRYKIIEKRQSVAFWCNPISGHATLYWYQQILGQGPKLLIQFQNNGVVDDSQLPKDRFSAERLKGVDSTLKIQPAKLEDSAVYLCASSYPRYEQYFGPGTRLTVT.